This TCR beta chain was retrieved from a study of control samples from healthy donors and cancer patients. Produced via immunoSEQ multiplex PCR; TCRdb's table is partial and in-frame only. The sample records around 140,000 clones, more than 80% being singletons. Sequenced material: blood. This TCR came from a man aged 18 to 35 in good health.

CDR3 sequence (DNA): TGTGCCAGCAGCTTAGGCGGGGCACAGGGCGCTAATGAAAAACTGTTTTTT. This codes for CASSLGGAQGANEKLFF. V is TRBV7-2 and J is TRBJ1-4; TRBD1 is a possible D gene (6 bases). The V gene's germline CDR1 is SGHTA and CDR2 FQGNSA. This CDR3 is built from 17 residues. Trimming stripped 1 base from V and 3 bases from J, with 15 bases between. The whole variable domain, filled in from reference TRBV7-2 and TRBJ1-4, reads GAGVSQSPSNKVTEKGKDVELRCDPISGHTALYWYRQSLGQGLEFLIYFQGNSAPDKSGLPSDRFSAERTGGSVSTLTIQRTQQEDSAVYLCASSLGGAQGANEKLFFGSGTQLSVL.